These T cell receptor beta chains were read from a single sample in a study of T-cell reconstitution after alpha-beta-depleted transplantation in children. TCRdb passed the PCR reads through MiXCR, listing each CDR3 protein once. Here the sample spans some 840,000 distinct CDR3 sequences, about 16% being singletons. Sequences were derived from PBMCs, mostly from graft donor cells, sampled 360 days after TCRalphabeta/CD19-depleted stem cell transplant. The receptor source for this set is a male patient aged 10 to 17 who had a stem cell transplant for acute lymphoblastic leukemia, so the T cells may come from the graft donor. Both conserved end residues are part of each CDR3.

CDR3aa	v_gene	j_gene
CASSPLRALAGDLADTQYF	TRBV18	TRBJ2-3
CATSDPPTGGYNEQFF	TRBV24-1	TRBJ2-1
CASSQDTGEQYF	TRBV4-1	TRBJ2-7
CASSQGPGSGIEQFF	TRBV3-1	TRBJ2-1
CASSVAAGRDEQFF	TRBV9	TRBJ2-1
CASKVAGAYEQYF	TRBV12-3/TRBV12-4	TRBJ2-7
CASSLRGFRETQYF	TRBV27	TRBJ2-5
CASNPSSAETDTQYF	TRBV7-6	TRBJ2-3
CASSLGFWGQRAYEQYF	TRBV7-2	TRBJ2-7
CAAGTAIAYEQYF	TRBV10-3	TRBJ2-7
CASISGMNTQYF	TRBV2	TRBJ2-3
CASSMGGRAAGELFF	TRBV19	TRBJ2-2
CATSEHGQDLDFTGELFF	TRBV24-1	TRBJ2-2
CASSSSSAGHGYTF	TRBV7-9	TRBJ1-2
CASSPRPQTSGKDTGELFF	TRBV5-1	TRBJ2-2
CSARMTGTSGRSDYEQYF	TRBV20-1	TRBJ2-7
CASSAAALYEQYF	TRBV5-1	TRBJ2-7
CASSGSGSGQFF	TRBV9	TRBJ2-1
CASGPIREGPTGELFF	TRBV2	TRBJ2-2
CASSRDTGAQETQYF	TRBV5-1	TRBJ2-5
CASTSAGTTYNSPLHF	TRBV27	TRBJ1-6
CASYRGPGTGELFF	TRBV12-3/TRBV12-4	TRBJ2-2
CASSPNRESYNEQFF	TRBV18	TRBJ2-1
CASSLLGQGVGTDTQYF	TRBV7-3	TRBJ2-3
CASSNPSSTDTQYF	TRBV7-9	TRBJ2-3
CASSVRTGGSGDTQYF	TRBV9	TRBJ2-3
CASSVRDRQYF	TRBV12-3/TRBV12-4	TRBJ2-7
CATSWTPGTVVNEQFF	TRBV2	TRBJ2-1
CASSLNWGQRNQPQHF	TRBV7-8	TRBJ1-5
CASSQVGGQETQYF	TRBV4-1	TRBJ2-5
CASSQEPSGRAGDEQYF	TRBV4-1	TRBJ2-7
CASSFRQDEQFF	TRBV27	TRBJ2-1
CASSFGGMSNHEQYF	TRBV27	TRBJ2-7
CASRKRSGHNEQFF	TRBV2	TRBJ2-1
CASSISPGLSGSYNEQFF	TRBV11-1	TRBJ2-1
CSAREGLSNSYNSPLHF	TRBV20-1	TRBJ1-6
CASSQERRGTLNEQFF	TRBV4-1	TRBJ2-1
CADRGENTGELFF	TRBV5-1	TRBJ2-2
CASSDDLNRAEAFF	TRBV6-1	TRBJ1-1
CASSTRQGRQETQYF	TRBV12-3/TRBV12-4	TRBJ2-5
CASSQEWPSAYNEQFF	TRBV4-1	TRBJ2-1
CASSPDRFQPQHF	TRBV7-3	TRBJ1-5
CASSFQSGSYEQYF	TRBV5-4	TRBJ2-7
CAQGYTGELFF	TRBV30	TRBJ2-2
CSVKGGWGRGLSGSLYEQYF	TRBV29-1	TRBJ2-7
CASSFGQIEQFF	TRBV6-2/TRBV6-3	TRBJ2-1
CASTQGGGPGEQYF	TRBV7-2	TRBJ2-7
CASSLAGTSYEQYF	TRBV5-1	TRBJ2-7
CSARRDRAEDTQYF	TRBV20-1	TRBJ2-3
CASRAFSGRRNEQFF	TRBV7-9	TRBJ2-1
CSVVPTGGSYEQYF	TRBV29-1	TRBJ2-7
CASSDVGLADTQYF	TRBV25-1	TRBJ2-3
CASSLAGAGEQFF	TRBV7-2	TRBJ2-1
CASSYQQETQYF	TRBV27	TRBJ2-5
CASTGSGRLPSTDTQYF	TRBV2	TRBJ2-3
CASSLRGTRSGNTIYF	TRBV5-1	TRBJ1-3
CASSFTGAGTDTQYF	TRBV7-3	TRBJ2-3
CSAESGRGDEQYF	TRBV20-1	TRBJ2-7
CASSPGSSGRGYEQFF	TRBV7-3	TRBJ2-1
CSARTGTSGDNEQFF	TRBV20-1	TRBJ2-1